The rows below give T cell receptor beta chains drawn from one sample of a study of blood T cell repertoires in COVID-19. Profiling relied on immunoSEQ multiplex PCR, and the TCRdb table lists in-frame clones only, not all of them. The sample yields about 240,000 clones, around 88% seen once. Specimen: PBMCs or T cells enriched from blood (not recorded which). The source of these receptors is a man aged 40-49 years who had recovered from COVID-19. Each CDR3 is given with its conserved first and last residue. A D gene is named only where the DNA matches it firmly. Clone size, where shown, is once, few, many, or a class for clones that have expanded.

TRBJ2-3 | NA | TRBV6-9 | NA | CASSPRVRSATDTQYF | TGTGCCAGCAGTCCCCGAGTGAGGTCGGCCACAGATACGCAGTATTTT
TRBJ1-6 | TRBD1 | TRBV4-1 | few | CASSQETPSGQYNSPLHF | TGCGCCAGCAGCCAAGAAACCCCCTCGGGACAGTATAATTCACCCCTCCACTTT
TRBJ2-2 | TRBD2 | TRBV7-2 | NA | CASSPPGLAGWGTGELFF | TGTGCCAGCAGCCCACCGGGACTAGCGGGGTGGGGCACCGGGGAGCTGTTTTTT
TRBJ2-7 | TRBD2 | TRBV4-1 | NA | CASRQGLAGIYEQYF | TGCGCCAGCAGACAGGGACTAGCGGGAATCTACGAGCAGTACTTC
TRBJ2-1 | TRBD2 | TRBV9 | NA | CASSVALTGGLYNEQFF | TGTGCCAGCAGCGTAGCTCTGACGGGAGGACTATACAATGAGCAGTTCTTC
TRBJ1-3 | NA | TRBV9 | NA | CASSADSSGNTIYF | TGTGCCAGCAGCGCCGACAGCTCTGGAAACACCATATATTTT
TRBJ2-7 | TRBD2 | TRBV10-3 | NA | CAISELAESYEQYF | TGTGCCATCAGTGAACTAGCGGAATCCTACGAGCAGTACTTC
TRBJ1-4 | NA | TRBV11-1 | NA | CASRQDSEKLFF | TGTGCCAGCAGACAGGACAGCGAAAAACTGTTTTTT
TRBJ1-5 | NA | TRBV28 | NA | CASSFGGTQPQHF | TGTGCCAGCAGTTTCGGGGGAACGCAGCCCCAGCATTTT
TRBJ1-2 | NA | TRBV5-6 | NA | CARSLGGGPRPYGYTF | TGTGCCCGCAGCTTGGGGGGGGGACCTCGGCCCTATGGCTACACCTTC
TRBJ1-2 | NA | TRBV29-1 | once | CSVDDLELRGSSKYGYTF | TGCAGCGTTGATGACCTGGAACTGAGGGGGTCGTCTAAGTATGGCTACACCTTC
TRBJ1-1 | NA | TRBV7-2 | NA | CASSPSRIGGALTEAFF | TGTGCCAGCAGCCCAAGTCGTATAGGGGGGGCGCTGACTGAAGCTTTCTTT
TRBJ2-7 | TRBD1 | TRBV11-3 | NA | CASRQTGGIYEQYF | TGTGCCAGCAGACAAACAGGGGGCATTTACGAGCAGTACTTC
TRBJ2-7 | TRBD1 | TRBV28 | NA | CASTPRGQAAYEQYF | TGTGCCAGCACCCCACGAGGACAGGCCGCCTACGAGCAGTACTTC
TRBJ1-4 | NA | TRBV9 | NA | CASSAQGLDEKLFF | TGTGCCAGCAGCGCCCAGGGCCTGGATGAAAAACTGTTTTTT
TRBJ1-1 | TRBD1 | TRBV3-1/TRBV3-2 | NA | CASSPTRQGRDTEAFF | TGTGCCAGCAGCCCCACCAGACAGGGCCGCGACACTGAAGCTTTCTTT
TRBJ2-1 | TRBD2 | TRBV19 | NA | CASSIDLPTSGTLSSYNEQFF | TGTGCCAGTAGTATAGATCTTCCGACTAGCGGTACTCTCAGCTCCTACAATGAGCAGTTCTTC
TRBJ1-2 | TRBD1 | TRBV28 | once | CASGPADRGSLGGYTF | TGTGCCAGCGGTCCCGCGGACAGGGGTAGCTTGGGTGGCTACACCTTC
TRBJ1-1 | NA | TRBV28 | NA | CASTSLQGAPNTEAFF | TGTGCCAGCACCTCTCTCCAAGGGGCCCCGAACACTGAAGCTTTCTTT
TRBJ1-3 | NA | TRBV7-6 | NA | CASSRTSGNTIYF | TGTGCCAGCAGCCGGACATCTGGAAACACCATATATTTT
TRBJ1-5 | NA | TRBV6-5 | NA | CASSSGLGQPQHF | TGTGCCAGCAGTTCAGGGCTGGGTCAGCCCCAGCATTTT
TRBJ2-7 | TRBD2 | TRBV7-2 | NA | CASSPLAGGLGEQYF | TGTGCCAGCAGTCCTCTAGCGGGAGGGCTCGGCGAGCAGTACTTC
TRBJ1-6 | NA | TRBV19 | NA | CASSPLGGNSPLHF | TGTGCCAGTAGCCCGCTCGGGGGGAATTCACCCCTCCACTTT
TRBJ2-7 | TRBD1 | TRBV7-2 | NA | CASSSGQGRYYEQYF | TGTGCCAGCAGCTCCGGACAGGGTCGGTACTACGAGCAGTACTTC
TRBJ2-5 | TRBD2 | TRBV5-4 | NA | CASSLDLAGALQETQYF | TGTGCCAGCAGCTTGGACTTGGCGGGAGCCCTCCAAGAGACCCAGTACTTC
TRBJ2-3 | TRBD2 | TRBV9 | NA | CASSVAQGSGGGLNTQYF | TGTGCCAGCAGCGTAGCCCAAGGCTCGGGGGGGGGCCTTAATACGCAGTATTTT
TRBJ2-7 | NA | TRBV27 | NA | CASSLSSLSYEQYF | TGTGCCAGCAGTTTATCCTCTCTTTCCTACGAGCAGTACTTC
TRBJ2-3 | TRBD2 | TRBV29-1 | NA | CSVDVGRAFTDTQYF | TGCAGCGTTGATGTCGGGAGGGCCTTCACAGATACGCAGTATTTT
TRBJ2-7 | TRBD2 | TRBV12-3/TRBV12-4 | NA | CASSFRGGSEQYF | TGTGCCAGCAGTTTTAGGGGAGGGTCGGAGCAGTACTTC
TRBJ1-1 | TRBD1 | TRBV27 | NA | CASRNGQGPSTEAFF | TGTGCCAGCAGAAACGGACAGGGGCCCTCCACTGAAGCTTTCTTT
TRBJ1-5 | TRBD1 | TRBV27 | NA | CASSRQGLGNQPQHF | TGTGCCAGCAGTCGACAGGGGTTGGGCAATCAGCCCCAGCATTTT
TRBJ1-2 | TRBD1 | TRBV28 | NA | CASSSSGTGGNYGYTF | TGTGCCAGCAGTTCCTCCGGGACAGGGGGTAACTATGGCTACACCTTC
TRBJ1-5 | NA | TRBV27 | NA | CASSLSGLEGNQPQHF | TGTGCCAGCAGTTTATCGGGTTTGGAGGGCAATCAGCCCCAGCATTTT
TRBJ2-2 | TRBD2 | TRBV19 | NA | CASSIAGGTGELFF | TGTGCCAGTAGTATTGCGGGAGGGACCGGGGAGCTGTTTTTT
TRBJ2-5 | TRBD2 | TRBV5-1 | NA | CASSFGGLAGDQETQYF | TGCGCCAGCAGCTTCGGGGGACTAGCGGGAGATCAAGAGACCCAGTACTTC
TRBJ1-2 | TRBD1 | TRBV7-8 | NA | CASSPGQSIYGYTF | TGTGCCAGCAGCCCGGGACAGTCAATCTATGGCTACACCTTC
TRBJ1-1 | NA | TRBV6-5 | NA | CASSYSTWGDTEAFF | TGTGCCAGCAGTTACTCGACATGGGGGGACACTGAAGCTTTCTTT
TRBJ2-7 | NA | TRBV9 | NA | CASSSQGWSYEQYF | TGTGCCAGCAGCTCCCAGGGGTGGTCCTACGAGCAGTACTTC
TRBJ2-1 | NA | TRBV6-5 | NA | CASSYTEGRDNEQFF | TGTGCCAGCAGTTATACGGAGGGCAGAGACAATGAGCAGTTCTTC
TRBJ2-1 | NA | TRBV10-3 | NA | CAISESTSGDNEQFF | TGTGCCATCAGTGAGTCGACGAGCGGTGACAATGAGCAGTTCTTC
TRBJ2-2 | NA | TRBV3-1/TRBV3-2 | NA | CASSQGSGPGELFF | TGTGCCAGCAGCCAAGGCAGCGGGCCCGGGGAGCTGTTTTTT
TRBJ2-1 | NA | TRBV29-1 | once | CSVDDGKGDYNEQFF | TGCAGCGTTGATGATGGGAAGGGGGACTACAATGAGCAGTTCTTC
TRBJ1-2 | TRBD1 | TRBV11-1 | NA | CASSPETGGWYGYTF | TGTGCCAGCAGCCCGGAGACAGGGGGCTGGTATGGCTACACCTTC
TRBJ2-3 | NA | TRBV29-1 | NA | CSVEEGGGWTDTQYF | TGCAGCGTTGAAGAGGGCGGGGGCTGGACAGATACGCAGTATTTT
TRBJ2-5 | TRBD2 | TRBV7-6 | NA | CASSGGLAPYQETQYF | TGTGCCAGCAGCGGGGGACTAGCGCCTTACCAAGAGACCCAGTACTTC
TRBJ1-1 | TRBD1 | TRBV11-3 | NA | CASSNGQGSTEAFF | TGTGCCAGCAGTAACGGACAGGGGAGCACTGAAGCTTTCTTT
TRBJ2-1 | TRBD2 | TRBV2 | NA | CASSEAWLAERSYNEQFF | TGTGCCAGCAGTGAAGCGTGGCTAGCGGAGAGGTCGTACAATGAGCAGTTCTTC
TRBJ1-1 | NA | TRBV2 | few | CASSASSLVEAFF | TGTGCCAGCAGCGCGTCCTCTTTGGTTGAAGCTTTCTTT
TRBJ2-7 | TRBD1 | TRBV7-9 | many | CASSFYQGAEEQYF | TGTGCCAGCAGCTTTTACCAGGGGGCGGAAGAGCAGTACTTC
TRBJ2-1 | NA | TRBV7-3 | NA | CASSPLVGDTNIEQFF | TGTGCCAGCAGCCCCCTTGTGGGAGACACCAACATTGAGCAGTTCTTC
TRBJ2-7 | NA | TRBV14 | NA | CASSSYRRDYEQYF | TGTGCCAGCAGCTCCTATAGGAGGGACTACGAGCAGTACTTC
TRBJ1-2 | NA | TRBV5-1 | NA | CASSLTVLANYGYTF | TGCGCCAGCAGCTTGACTGTTTTAGCTAACTATGGCTACACCTTC
TRBJ2-5 | NA | TRBV20-1 | NA | CSARDGGTQYF | TGCAGTGCTAGAGATGGAGGGACCCAGTACTTC